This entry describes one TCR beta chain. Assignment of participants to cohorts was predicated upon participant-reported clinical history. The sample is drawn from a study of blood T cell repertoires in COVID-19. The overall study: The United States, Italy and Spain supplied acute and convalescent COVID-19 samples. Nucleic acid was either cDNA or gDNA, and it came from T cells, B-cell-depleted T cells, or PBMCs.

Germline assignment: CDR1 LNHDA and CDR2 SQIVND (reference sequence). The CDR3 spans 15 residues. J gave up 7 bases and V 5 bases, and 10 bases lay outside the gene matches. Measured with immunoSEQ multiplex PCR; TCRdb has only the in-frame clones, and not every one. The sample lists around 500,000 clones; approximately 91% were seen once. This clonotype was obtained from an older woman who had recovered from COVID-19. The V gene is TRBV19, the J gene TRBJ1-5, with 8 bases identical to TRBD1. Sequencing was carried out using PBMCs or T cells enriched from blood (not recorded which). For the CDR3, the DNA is TGTGCCAGTAGTCCAATGGACAGGGAGGGCCAGCCCCAGCATTTT. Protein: CASSPMDREGQPQHF. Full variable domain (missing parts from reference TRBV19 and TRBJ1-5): DGGITQSPKYLFRKEGQNVTLSCEQNLNHDAMYWYRQDPGQGLRLIYYSQIVNDFQKGDIAEGYSVSREKKESFPLTVTSAQKNPTAFYLCASSPMDREGQPQHFGDGTRLSIL.